This T cell receptor beta chain is drawn from a study of shared clonotypes between healthy human individuals. Study-level background: The study drew on a couple of women and a few men aged 18 to 49 as donors. General observations from the study: Inspection by rarefaction showed sorted-subset sequencing to be incomplete despite large depth. Researchers found naive subsets generally carried larger estimated richness than memory subsets.

Comment on this clone: The antigen is unknown.

V lost 4 bases and J lost 4, with 14 bases in between. Per germline, CDR1 SGHRS and CDR2 YFSETQ. The CDR3 totals 15 residues. Assay used: immunoSEQ multiplex PCR; TCRdb lists only in-frame clones, some missing. The data show approximately 2.3 million clones, more than 80% seen once. Only Caucasian adults living in Nashville, Tennessee made up the donor group. This clonotype was obtained from a man between 18 and 29 years old in good health. Some clones in this sample may be carry-over from other donors' samples. Source material: naive CD4+ T cells from PBMCs. Subset noted: CD45RA+ positively selected. The chain couples TRBV5-1 to TRBJ1-4, with D possibly being TRBD1 (5 bases). The DNA for the CDR3 is TGCGCCAGCAGCCCCCAGCATGGGGGTAATGAAAAACTGTTTTTT. Protein: CASSPQHGGNEKLFF.